Listed here are 24 T cell receptor beta chains from one sample, sequenced in a study of CD8 T cells in Susac syndrome. Reverse transcription of 0.5 to 1 ug RNA was carried out with random hexamers. A single record per CDR3 protein comes from TCRdb applying MiXCR to the immunoSEQ multiplex PCR reads. The table records about 100,000 distinct CDR3 sequences, 95% of them present only once. The material sequenced was CD8+ T cells from PBMCs. These receptor sequences come from a human donor with Susac syndrome.

The chain recombines TRBV29-1 with TRBJ2-7; possible D gene TRBD1, 5 bases. There are 13 residues in the CDR3. Germline V gene sequence: CDR1 SQVTM, CDR2 ANQGSEA. The ends were cut back, 4 bases at V and 7 bases at J, with 17 bases in the middle. The CDR3 region has the DNA TGCAGCGTTGTTTTCCAGGGCGGCTGGGAGCAGTACTTC. This codes for CSVVFQGGWEQYF.

The chain links TRBV4-2 to TRBJ2-5; TRBD2 matches at 8 bases. The CDR3 covers 15 residues. J gave up 4 bases and V 0 bases, and 4 bases lay outside the gene matches. Germline assignment: CDR1 LGHNA and CDR2 YNFKEQ. The CDR3 region has the DNA TGTGCCAGCAGCCAAGAGTACGGGGGGGCAGAGACCCAGTACTTC. Translation: CASSQEYGGAETQYF.

The rearrangement links TRBV3-1 to TRBJ2-5; D remains ambiguous. This CDR3 is built from 15 residues. Trimming pared 0 bases from V and 2 bases from J, leaving 10 bases between. Germline CDR1 reads LGHDT; CDR2 reads YNNKEL (reference sequence). Written as DNA, the CDR3 is TGTGCCAGCAGCCAAGAATTGCTCGAGCAAGAGACCCAGTACTTC. It translates to CASSQELLEQETQYF.

The chain combines TRBV3-1 with TRBJ2-4; D remains unclear. Trimming took 0 bases from V and 2 from J, leaving 11 bases between them. The CDR3 runs to 16 residues. The germline gives CDR1 LGHDT, CDR2 YNNKEL (reference sequence). In DNA, the CDR3 is TGTGCCAGCAGCCAAGAGGTGGAACGGTCCAAAAACATTCAGTACTTC. This gives the protein CASSQEVERSKNIQYF.

V usage is TRBV5-1 and J usage is TRBJ2-1, with 8 bases fitting TRBD1. The germline CDR1 and CDR2 sequences are SGHRS and YFSETQ. Germline trimming cut 6 bases from V and 0 bases from J; bases unmatched to any gene: 5. The CDR3 has 15 residues. CDR3 in amino acids: CASTTGGSSYNEQFF. CDR3 in DNA: TGCGCCAGCACCACAGGGGGTAGCTCCTACAATGAGCAGTTCTTC.

The rearrangement uses TRBV3-1 and TRBJ2-1; 8 nucleotides align to TRBD2. CDR3 length: 13 amino acids. CDR1 LGHDT and CDR2 YNNKEL come from the germline V gene (reference sequence). The ends lost 4 bases at V and 6 bases at J; junction bases unmatched: 2. CDR3 in amino acids: CASSPLAANEQFF. The CDR3 DNA follows: TGTGCCAGCAGCCCACTAGCGGCCAATGAGCAGTTCTTC.

V and J are TRBV5-1 and TRBJ1-1; no reliable D call. V gave up 1 base and J gave up 2 bases, with 9 bases separating them. The CDR3 is made up of 14 amino acids. The germline V gene has CDR1 SGHRS and CDR2 YFSETQ. The CDR3 sequence: CASSLTWSNTEAFF. In DNA, the CDR3 is TGCGCCAGCAGCTTGACATGGAGTAACACTGAAGCTTTCTTT.

CDR3 region: CASSDGAFF. The CDR3 DNA sequence: TGTGCCAGCAGTGATGGGGCTTTCTTT. V gene TRBV2 combines with J gene TRBJ1-1; D not certain. The germline V gene has CDR1 SNHLY and CDR2 FYNNEI. Trimming shortened V by 3 bases and J by 11 bases, and 4 bases separated the two germline ends. CDR3 length equals 9 residues.

V usage is TRBV18 and J usage is TRBJ1-3; TRBD1 matches 8 bases. Germline assignment: CDR1 KGHSH and CDR2 LQKENI. CDR3 length: 15 amino acids. The V gene end was trimmed by 7 bases and the J gene end by 0 bases; junction bases not matched to a gene: 5. The CDR3, as DNA: TGTGCCAGCTTCCGGACAGGGAGCTCTGGAAACACCATATATTTT. Translated: CASFRTGSSGNTIYF.

The chain uses TRBV7-9 and TRBJ1-4; 7 nucleotides agree with TRBD1. CDR1 and CDR2 (germline): SEHNR, FQNEAQ (reference sequence). The CDR3 spans 14 residues. Losses at the gene ends were 5 bases for V and 5 bases for J; bases not matched to a gene: 5. CDR3 sequence reads: CASSPGQRNEKLFF. The CDR3 nucleotides read TGTGCCAGCAGCCCGGGACAGAGAAATGAAAAACTGTTTTTT.

The V and J genes are TRBV5-4 and TRBJ2-7; TRBD1 matches 7 bases. CDR1 is SGHNT, CDR2 YYREEE, per germline (reference sequence). Trimming cost V 4 bases and J 5 bases; bases outside gene matches: 6. This CDR3 has 13 amino acids. In nucleotides, the CDR3 is TGTGCCAGCAGCCGACAGGGTCTCGACGAGCAGTACTTC. It encodes CASSRQGLDEQYF.

The genes are TRBV3-1 and TRBJ1-2, with D uncertain. CDR3 length equals 15 residues. Germline CDR1 is LGHDT and CDR2 is YNNKEL (reference sequence). Trimming removed 2 bases from V and 3 bases from J, with 13 bases in between. In DNA form, the CDR3 reads TGTGCCAGCAGCCAAAACCGAGCAATGCACTATGGCTACACCTTC. Translated, it gives CASSQNRAMHYGYTF. Combining the CDR3 with reference TRBV3-1 and TRBJ1-2 gives the whole variable domain DTAVSQTPKYLVTQMGNDKSIKCEQNLGHDTMYWYKQDSKKFLKIMFSYNNKELIINETVPNRFSPKSPDKAHLNLHINSLELGDSAVYFCASSQNRAMHYGYTFGSGTRLTVV.

V gene TRBV23-1 combines with J gene TRBJ2-3; D gene unclear. TRBV23-1 is identified as an open reading frame with a role that is uncertain. Trimming cost V 3 bases and J 9 bases, with 16 bases left between them. The CDR3 is made up of 14 amino acids. In DNA form, the CDR3 reads TGCGCCAGCAGTCATTCGGGCTCGGGTTGGACGCAGTATTTT. Translated, it gives CASSHSGSGWTQYF.

The V gene is TRBV28, the J gene TRBJ2-4, with unresolved D. CDR1 and CDR2 from the germline V gene are MDHEN and SYDVKM. The CDR3 is made up of 15 amino acids. V lost 5 bases and J 0 bases, leaving 11 bases between the germline ends. CDR3 region: CASSDLKLAKNIQYF. DNA of the CDR3: TGTGCCAGCAGTGACCTTAAACTAGCCAAAAACATTCAGTACTTC.

This clonotype was recorded once. The rearrangement uses TRBV2 and TRBJ2-1; 10 bases agree with TRBD2. The CDR3 extends over 14 amino acids. V lost 5 bases, J lost 6 bases, and 4 bases stayed unmatched. Germline V gives CDR1 SNHLY, CDR2 FYNNEI. CDR3 loop: CASSIAGGPNEQFF. The CDR3, as DNA: TGTGCCAGCAGTATAGCGGGAGGTCCCAATGAGCAGTTCTTC. The variable domain in full, with the rest retrieved from reference TRBV2 and TRBJ2-1, is EPEVTQTPSHQVTQMGQEVILRCVPISNHLYFYWYRQILGQKVEFLVSFYNNEISEKSEIFDDQFSVERPDGSNFTLKIRSTKLEDSAMYFCASSIAGGPNEQFFGPGTRLTVL.

This chain connects TRBV20-1 to TRBJ2-5, with D unresolved. Germline values: CDR1 DFQATT, CDR2 SNEGSKA (reference sequence). The CDR3 spans 12 residues. V lost 3 bases to trimming and J lost 2 bases, with 7 bases between them. CDR3 DNA sequence: TGCAGTGCTAGTGTCAGGCAAGAGACCCAGTACTTC. This encodes CSASVRQETQYF.

The DNA for the CDR3 is TGTGCCAGCAGCTTAGCCTACTCACGGGATCGTCCCTACGAGCAGTACTTC. It translates to CASSLAYSRDRPYEQYF. The J gene is TRBJ2-7, the V gene TRBV11-2, with D maybe TRBD2 (5 bases). There are 17 residues in the CDR3. Germline CDR1 SGHAT, CDR2 FQNNGV. V was shortened by 1 base and J by 2 bases, with 18 bases between the two germline ends.

This clonotype was counted a single time. The chain recombines TRBV27 with TRBJ2-3, with D perhaps matching TRBD2 (5 bases). Per germline, CDR1 MNHEY and CDR2 SMNVEV (reference sequence). The ends were cut back, 4 bases at V and 3 bases at J, with 8 bases in the middle. CDR3 length equals 13 residues. CDR3 nucleotide sequence: TGTGCCAGCAGTTCGAGGGAAACAGATACGCAGTATTTT. This codes for CASSSRETDTQYF.

The chain recombines TRBV4-1 with TRBJ1-1, with 8 bases that match TRBD1. Germline V lookup: CDR1 MGHRA, CDR2 YSYEKL. The CDR3 runs 14 residues. After removal of 0 bases from V and 10 bases from J, the junction contained 7 bases not matched to a gene. The CDR3 DNA follows: TGCGCCAGCAGCCAAGATCCAGGGGGCGGGGGAGCTTTCTTT. This encodes CASSQDPGGGGAFF.

J is TRBJ2-1 and V is TRBV6-1; D is ambiguous. In germline, CDR1 is MNHNS, CDR2 SASEGT. V was shortened by 6 bases and J by 6 bases, with 18 bases between the two germline ends. CDR3 length: 15 amino acids. The CDR3 here is CASSPDGVMSNEQFF. The CDR3 DNA sequence: TGTGCCAGCAGCCCAGATGGGGTTATGTCCAATGAGCAGTTCTTC.

The chain couples TRBV6-1 to TRBJ2-3, with D perhaps matching TRBD2 (6 bases). The length of the CDR3 is 16 residues. V dropped 6 bases and J dropped 0 bases, with 16 bases sitting between them. The germline V gene has CDR1 MNHNS and CDR2 SASEGT. The CDR3 is CASRSYGGVSTDTQYF. DNA of the CDR3: TGTGCCAGCAGATCTTATGGCGGGGTCAGCACAGATACGCAGTATTTT.

For this clonotype: A read error may account for a junction end that differs from germline. The rearrangement uses TRBV5-1 and TRBJ2-1; D not certain. There are 11 residues in the CDR3. Germline CDR1 is SGHRS and CDR2 is YFSETQ. In nucleotides, the CDR3 is TGTGCCAGCAGCCTAGACAATGAGCAGTTCTTC. Amino acid sequence: CASSLDNEQFF.

The gene calls are TRBV12-3 or TRBV12-4 and TRBJ2-2; D is uncertain. This CDR3 comprises 13 residues. V lost 6 bases and J 6 bases, leaving 11 bases between the germline ends. CDR3 in DNA: TGTGCCAGCAGACCGGACCCTGCCGGGGAGCTGTTTTTT. Translating it yields CASRPDPAGELFF.

The chain has TRBV27 and TRBJ1-2; D remains unclear. The V and J ends lost 3 bases and 4 bases respectively, with 6 bases between them. There are 12 residues in the CDR3. The V gene's germline CDR1 is MNHEY and CDR2 SMNVEV (reference sequence). CDR3 loop: CASSFGGYGYTF. In DNA, the CDR3 is TGTGCCAGCAGTTTTGGAGGCTATGGCTACACCTTC.